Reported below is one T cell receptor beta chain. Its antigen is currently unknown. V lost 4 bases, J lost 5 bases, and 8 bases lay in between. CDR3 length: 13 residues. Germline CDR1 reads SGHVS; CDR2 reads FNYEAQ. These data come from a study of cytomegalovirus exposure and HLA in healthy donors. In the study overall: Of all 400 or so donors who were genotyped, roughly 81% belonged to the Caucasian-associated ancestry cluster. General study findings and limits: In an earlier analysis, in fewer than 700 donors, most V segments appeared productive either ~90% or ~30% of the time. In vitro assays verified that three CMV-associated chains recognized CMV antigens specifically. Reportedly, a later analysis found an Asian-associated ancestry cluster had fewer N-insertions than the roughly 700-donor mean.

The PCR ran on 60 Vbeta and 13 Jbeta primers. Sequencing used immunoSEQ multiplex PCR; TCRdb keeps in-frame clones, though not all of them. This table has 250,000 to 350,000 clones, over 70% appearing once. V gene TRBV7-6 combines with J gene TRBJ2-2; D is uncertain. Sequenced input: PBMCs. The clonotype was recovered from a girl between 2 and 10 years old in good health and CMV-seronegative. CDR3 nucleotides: TGTGCCAGCAGCTCATTCCGGACCGGGGAGCTGTTTTTT. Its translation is CASSSFRTGELFF. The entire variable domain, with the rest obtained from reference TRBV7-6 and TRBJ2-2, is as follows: GAGVSQSPRYKVTKRGQDVALRCDPISGHVSLYWYRQALGQGPEFLTYFNYEAQQDKSGLPNDRFSAERPEGSISTLTIQRTEQRDSAMYRCASSSFRTGELFFGEGSRLTVL.